The clone carrying this TCR beta chain was detected many times. The sample originates from a study of response to subunit inactivated influenza vaccine. TCRdb used MiXCR to reprocess the RT-PCR reads, holding one entry per CDR3 protein. The sample comprises 750,000 to 850,000 distinct CDR3 sequences, less than 20% of which are singletons, and roughly a tenth rests with the top ten. Germline-derived CDR1 and CDR2 are SGHNT and YYREEE (reference sequence). The CDR3 length is 14 residues. The germline V and J ends were trimmed by 0 bases and 9 bases, with 13 bases remaining between them. V usage is TRBV5-4 and J usage is TRBJ2-1; D is unclear. The source is a man aged 50 to 60 who received an inactivated influenza vaccine. This specimen consisted of PBMCs from blood, obtained more than 4 days after vaccination. The CDR3 loop reads CASSLVSERGEQFF. The CDR3 DNA reads as TGTGCCAGCAGCTTGGTGTCAGAAAGAGGTGAGCAGTTCTTC.